A selection of T cell receptor beta chains follows, all from one sample in a study of blood T cell repertoires in COVID-19. Profiled with immunoSEQ multiplex PCR; TCRdb holds only in-frame clones, not every one. The profile shows 120,000 to 150,000 clones, around 84% of them singletons. The specimen was peripheral blood. Every receptor here comes from a woman aged 60-75 years with acute or convalescent COVID-19. Both conserved end residues are part of each CDR3. D genes are given only for firm matches. Clone size is stated in some rows and not others, as once, few, many or a class when expanded.

size	V	J	D	DNA	CDR3
-	TRBV7-3	TRBJ2-1	-	TGTGCCAGCGCAACCGGGACAAACTACAATGAGCAGTTCTTC	CASATGTNYNEQFF
-	TRBV12-5	TRBJ1-1	TRBD1	TGTGCTAGTGGTTCCCGACAGGGGGCTATGAACACTGAAGCTTTCTTT	CASGSRQGAMNTEAFF
once	TRBV5-1	TRBJ1-5	TRBD1	TGCGCCAGCAGCTCGGGACAGGGTAGCAATCAGCCCCAGCATTTT	CASSSGQGSNQPQHF
-	TRBV9	TRBJ2-2	-	TGTGCCAGCAGCGTAGCCCTAGTCTCCGGGGAGCTGTTTTTT	CASSVALVSGELFF
-	TRBV2	TRBJ1-5	-	TGTGCCAGCAGGCAGAACAGGGTTGGGAGCAATCAGCCCCAGCATTTT	CASRQNRVGSNQPQHF
-	TRBV5-1	TRBJ2-2	TRBD1	TGCGCCAGCAGCCCCGGGACAGGGATGAACGGGGAGCTGTTTTTT	CASSPGTGMNGELFF
-	TRBV7-9	TRBJ2-7	TRBD1	TGTGCCAGCAAATCCGGGACAGATACCTCCTACGAGCAGTACTTC	CASKSGTDTSYEQYF
few	TRBV12-5	TRBJ2-5	TRBD2	TGTGCTAGTGGTTTGGGAGTGCGGGGGGCTCTGGGAAAAGAGACCCAGTACTTC	CASGLGVRGALGKETQYF
-	TRBV2	TRBJ2-7	TRBD2	TGTGCCAGGGGAACCGGGGGGGGAGCCTCCTACGAGCAGTACTTC	CARGTGGGASYEQYF
-	TRBV4-2	TRBJ2-7	TRBD2	TGTGCCAGCAGCCAAGATCCTCTCTCTCTAGCGGGTGAGCAGTACTTC	CASSQDPLSLAGEQYF
-	TRBV24-1	TRBJ2-3	TRBD1	TGTGCCACCAGTGAGACAGGGAGAGATACGCAGTATTTT	CATSETGRDTQYF
-	TRBV5-4	TRBJ2-7	TRBD1	TGTGCCAGCAGCATGGACAGGGGCTACGAGCAGTACTTC	CASSMDRGYEQYF
few	TRBV11-2	TRBJ1-1	-	TGTGCCAGCAGCAATACAGCGAACACTGAAGCTTTCTTT	CASSNTANTEAFF
-	TRBV5-1	TRBJ2-1	TRBD2	TGCGCCAGCAGCTTGCTGACTAGCGGGGGGGCCGAGGTCGTACGGAATGAGCAGTTCTTC	CASSLLTSGGAEVVRNEQFF
once	TRBV2	TRBJ1-3	-	TGTGCCAGCAGTGAATGGCCAGGGCCCTACTCTGGAAACACCATATATTTT	CASSEWPGPYSGNTIYF
-	TRBV28	TRBJ2-5	TRBD2	TGTGCCAGCAGTCTCCATCAGGGACTAGCGGGGGGCCAAGAGACCCAGTACTTC	CASSLHQGLAGGQETQYF
-	TRBV5-1	TRBJ2-2	-	TGCGCCAGCAGCTTGGTAGTGGGTCTCGGGAGCGGGGAGCTGTTTTTT	CASSLVVGLGSGELFF
once	TRBV27	TRBJ2-7	-	TGTGCCAGCAGTTTAGGCGGTCCTTCCTACGAGCAGTACTTC	CASSLGGPSYEQYF
once	TRBV3-1/TRBV3-2	TRBJ2-5	-	TGTGCCAGCAGCCAAGAGGCAGGGACACGGGAGACCCAGTACTTC	CASSQEAGTRETQYF